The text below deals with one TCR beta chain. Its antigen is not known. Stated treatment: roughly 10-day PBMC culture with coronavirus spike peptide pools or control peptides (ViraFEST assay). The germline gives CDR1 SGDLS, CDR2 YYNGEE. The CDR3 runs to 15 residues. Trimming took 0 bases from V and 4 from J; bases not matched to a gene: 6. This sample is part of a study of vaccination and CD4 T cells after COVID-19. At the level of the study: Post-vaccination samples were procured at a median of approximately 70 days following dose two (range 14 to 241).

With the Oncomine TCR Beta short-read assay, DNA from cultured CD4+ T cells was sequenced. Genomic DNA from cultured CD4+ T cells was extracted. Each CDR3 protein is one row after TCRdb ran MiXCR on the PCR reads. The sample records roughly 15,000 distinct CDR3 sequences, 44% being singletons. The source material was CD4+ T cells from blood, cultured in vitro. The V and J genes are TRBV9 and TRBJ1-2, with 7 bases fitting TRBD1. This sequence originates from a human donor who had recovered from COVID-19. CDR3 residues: CASSVALGQSYGYTF. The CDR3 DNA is TGTGCCAGCAGCGTAGCTCTGGGACAGTCCTATGGCTACACCTTC.